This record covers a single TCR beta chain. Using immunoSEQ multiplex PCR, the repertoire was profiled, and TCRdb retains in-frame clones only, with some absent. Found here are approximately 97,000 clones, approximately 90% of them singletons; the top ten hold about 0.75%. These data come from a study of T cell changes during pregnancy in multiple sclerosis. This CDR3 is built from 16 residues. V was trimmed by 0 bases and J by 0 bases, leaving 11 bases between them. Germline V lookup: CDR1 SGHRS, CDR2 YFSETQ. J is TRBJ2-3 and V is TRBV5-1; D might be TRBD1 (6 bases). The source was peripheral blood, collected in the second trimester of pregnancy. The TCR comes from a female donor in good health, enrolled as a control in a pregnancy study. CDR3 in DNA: TGCGCCAGCAGCTTGGAGACAGGCCCTAGCACAGATACGCAGTATTTT. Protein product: CASSLETGPSTDTQYF.